The entry below describes one T cell receptor (beta chain). The source of the sample is a study of blood T cell repertoires in COVID-19. Per the study methods: From reference gene primer amplification, estimates of nucleated cell counts were derived. The repertoire was sequenced with immunoSEQ multiplex PCR; TCRdb's copy has only in-frame clones and lacks some. The V and J calls and clone size were taken over from that table, and D and trimming were inferred from the DNA. This sample has 350,000 to 400,000 clones, with 88% found just once. Participants were aged about 18 to 100 years from more than 20 US areas. Participants had their cohort set by participant-reported clinical history. Two negative PCRs, clearance, or symptom resolution had been documented for recovered Cohort 3 donors. CDR3 length: 14 residues. V shed 4 bases and J 7 bases; nucleotides not matched to a gene: 4. In germline, CDR1 is SGDLS, CDR2 YYNGEE.

Sequencing input: PBMCs or T cells enriched from blood (not recorded which). The gene calls are TRBV9 and TRBJ2-1; 11 nucleotides agree with TRBD1. The TCR originated in a woman in her late teens or twenties who had recovered from COVID-19. The CDR3 nucleotides are TGTGCCAGCAGCCCTCGGGACAGGGGGAATGAGCAGTTCTTC. It encodes CASSPRDRGNEQFF.